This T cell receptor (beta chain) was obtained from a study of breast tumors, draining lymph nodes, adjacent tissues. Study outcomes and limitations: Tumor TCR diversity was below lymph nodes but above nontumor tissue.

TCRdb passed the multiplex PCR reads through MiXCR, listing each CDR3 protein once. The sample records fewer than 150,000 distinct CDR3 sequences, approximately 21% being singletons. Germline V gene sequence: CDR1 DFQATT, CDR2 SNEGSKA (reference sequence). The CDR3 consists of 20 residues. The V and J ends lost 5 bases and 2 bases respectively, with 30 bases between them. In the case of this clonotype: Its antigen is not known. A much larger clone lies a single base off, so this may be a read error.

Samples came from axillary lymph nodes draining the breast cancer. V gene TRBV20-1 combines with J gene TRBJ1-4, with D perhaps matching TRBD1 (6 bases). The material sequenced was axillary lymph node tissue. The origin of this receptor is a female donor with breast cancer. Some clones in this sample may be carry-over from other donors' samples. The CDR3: CSAWGGTGAGVESTNEKLFF. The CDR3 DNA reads TGCAGTGCTTGGGGGGGAACCGGGGCAGGGGTGGAGAGCACTAATGAAAAACTGTTTTTT.